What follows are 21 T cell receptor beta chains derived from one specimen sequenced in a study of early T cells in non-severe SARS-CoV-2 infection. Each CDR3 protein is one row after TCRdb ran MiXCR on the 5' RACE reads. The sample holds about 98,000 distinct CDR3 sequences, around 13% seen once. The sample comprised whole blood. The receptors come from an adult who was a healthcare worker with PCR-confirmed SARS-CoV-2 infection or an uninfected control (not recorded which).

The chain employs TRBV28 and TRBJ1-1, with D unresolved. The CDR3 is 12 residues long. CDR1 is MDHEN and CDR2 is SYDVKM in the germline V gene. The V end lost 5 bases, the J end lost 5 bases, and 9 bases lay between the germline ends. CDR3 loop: CASSHGRTEAFF. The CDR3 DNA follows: TGTGCCAGCAGTCATGGGCGAACTGAAGCTTTCTTT.

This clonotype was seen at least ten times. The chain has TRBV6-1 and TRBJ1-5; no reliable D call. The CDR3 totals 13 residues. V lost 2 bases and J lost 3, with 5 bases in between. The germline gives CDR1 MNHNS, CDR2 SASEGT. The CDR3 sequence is CASSEYINQPQHF. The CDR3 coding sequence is TGTGCCAGCAGTGAATATATCAATCAGCCCCAGCATTTT.

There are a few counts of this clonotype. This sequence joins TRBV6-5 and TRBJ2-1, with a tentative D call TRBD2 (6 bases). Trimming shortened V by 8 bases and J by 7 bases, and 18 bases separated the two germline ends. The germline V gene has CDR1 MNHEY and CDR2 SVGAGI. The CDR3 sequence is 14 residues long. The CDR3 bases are TGTGCCAGCCCGCGCGGGACCGTAGCGAATGAGCAGTTCTTC. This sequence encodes CASPRGTVANEQFF.

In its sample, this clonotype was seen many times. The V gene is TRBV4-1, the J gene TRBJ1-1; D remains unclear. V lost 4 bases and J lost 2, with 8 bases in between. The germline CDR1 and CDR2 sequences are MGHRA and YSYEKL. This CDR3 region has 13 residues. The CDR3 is CASSRQQNTEAFF. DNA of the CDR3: TGCGCCAGCAGCCGTCAGCAAAACACTGAAGCTTTCTTT.

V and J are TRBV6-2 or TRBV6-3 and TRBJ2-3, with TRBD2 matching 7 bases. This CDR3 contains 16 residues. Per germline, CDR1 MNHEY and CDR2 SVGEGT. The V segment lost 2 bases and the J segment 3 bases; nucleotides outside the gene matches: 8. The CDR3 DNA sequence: TGTGCCAGCAGTTACGTGCGGGAGAAAGAAACAGATACGCAGTATTTT. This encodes CASSYVREKETDTQYF.

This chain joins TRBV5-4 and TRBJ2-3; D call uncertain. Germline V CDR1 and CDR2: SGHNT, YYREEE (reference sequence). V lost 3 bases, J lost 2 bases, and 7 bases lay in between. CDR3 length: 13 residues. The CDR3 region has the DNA TGTGCCAGCAGCTCACAAGCCACAGATACGCAGTATTTT. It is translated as CASSSQATDTQYF.

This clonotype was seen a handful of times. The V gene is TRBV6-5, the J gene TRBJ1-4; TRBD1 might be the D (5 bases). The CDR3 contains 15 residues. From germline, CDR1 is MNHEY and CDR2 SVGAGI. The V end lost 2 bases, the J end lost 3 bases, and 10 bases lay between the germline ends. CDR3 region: CASSYTRESNEKLFF. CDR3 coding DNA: TGTGCCAGCAGTTACACCAGGGAGTCTAATGAAAAACTGTTTTTT.

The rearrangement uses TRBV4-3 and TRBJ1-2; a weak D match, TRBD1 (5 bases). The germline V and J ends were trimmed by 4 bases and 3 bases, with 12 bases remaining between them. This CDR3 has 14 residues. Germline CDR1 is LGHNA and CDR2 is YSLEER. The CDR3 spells CASSPLGEDYGYTF. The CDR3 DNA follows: TGCGCCAGCAGCCCCCTGGGGGAGGACTATGGCTACACCTTC.

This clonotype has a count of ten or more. In DNA form, the CDR3 reads TGCAGTGCTAGCCCTAGCGGGGACTACAATGAGCAGTTCTTC. It yields the protein CSASPSGDYNEQFF. V and J are TRBV20-1 and TRBJ2-1; 9 bases map to TRBD2. The J segment lost 3 bases and the V segment lost 3 bases, leaving 3 bases of the junction unmatched. The CDR3 spans 14 residues. Germline V gives CDR1 DFQATT, CDR2 SNEGSKA (reference sequence).

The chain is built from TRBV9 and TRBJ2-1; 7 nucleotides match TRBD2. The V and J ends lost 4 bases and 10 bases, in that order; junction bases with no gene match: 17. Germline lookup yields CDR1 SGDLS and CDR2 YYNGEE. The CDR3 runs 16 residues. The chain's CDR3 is CASSRRLAPNAGEQFF. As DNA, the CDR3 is TGTGCCAGCAGCAGGCGACTAGCTCCAAACGCGGGGGAGCAGTTCTTC.

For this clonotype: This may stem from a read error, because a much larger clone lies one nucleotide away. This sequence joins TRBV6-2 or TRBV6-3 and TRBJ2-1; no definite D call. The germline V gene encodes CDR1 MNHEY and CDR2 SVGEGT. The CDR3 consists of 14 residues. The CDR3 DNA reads TGTGCCAACAGTTACCAGCCTCCCCGCAATGAGCAGTTCTTC. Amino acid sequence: CANSYQPPRNEQFF.

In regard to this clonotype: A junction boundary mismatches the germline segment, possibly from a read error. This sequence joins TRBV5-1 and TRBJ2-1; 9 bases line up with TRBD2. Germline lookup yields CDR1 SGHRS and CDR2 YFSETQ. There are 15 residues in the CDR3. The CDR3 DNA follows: TGCGCCAGCAGCGGAGGGCCGGGACTAGCTAGTGAGCAGTCCTTC. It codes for CASSGGPGLASEQSF.

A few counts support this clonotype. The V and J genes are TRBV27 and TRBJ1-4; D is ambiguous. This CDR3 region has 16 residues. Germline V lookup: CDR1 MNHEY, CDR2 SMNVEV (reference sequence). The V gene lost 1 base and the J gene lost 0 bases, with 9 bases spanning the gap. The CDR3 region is CASSLFPGSTNEKLFF. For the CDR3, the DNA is TGTGCCAGCAGTTTATTTCCGGGATCAACTAATGAAAAACTGTTTTTT. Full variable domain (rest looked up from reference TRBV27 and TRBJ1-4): EAQVTQNPRYLITVTGKKLTVTCSQNMNHEYMSWYRQDPGLGLRQIYYSMNVEVTDKGDVPEGYKVSRKEKRNFPLILESPSPNQTSLYFCASSLFPGSTNEKLFFGSGTQLSVL.

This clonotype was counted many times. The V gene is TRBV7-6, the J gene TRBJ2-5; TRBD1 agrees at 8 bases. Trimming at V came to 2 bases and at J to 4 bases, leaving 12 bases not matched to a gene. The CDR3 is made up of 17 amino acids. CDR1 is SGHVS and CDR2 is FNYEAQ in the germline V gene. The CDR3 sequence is CASSLTLTGAISETQYF. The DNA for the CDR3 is TGTGCCAGCAGCTTAACCTTGACAGGGGCCATATCAGAGACCCAGTACTTC.

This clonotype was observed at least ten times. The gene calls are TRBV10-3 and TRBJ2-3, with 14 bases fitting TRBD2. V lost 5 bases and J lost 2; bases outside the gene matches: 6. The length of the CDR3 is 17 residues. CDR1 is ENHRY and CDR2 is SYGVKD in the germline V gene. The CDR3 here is CAISSRLAGGITDTQYF. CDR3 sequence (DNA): TGTGCCATCAGTTCTCGACTAGCGGGAGGGATCACAGATACGCAGTATTTT.

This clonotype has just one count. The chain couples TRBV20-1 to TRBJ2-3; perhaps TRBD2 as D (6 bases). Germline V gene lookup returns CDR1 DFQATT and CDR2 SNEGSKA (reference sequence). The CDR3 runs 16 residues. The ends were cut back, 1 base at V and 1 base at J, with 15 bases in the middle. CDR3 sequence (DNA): TGCAGTGCTAGAGGGGACTCACCCGCGGGCACAGATACGCAGTATTTT. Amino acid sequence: CSARGDSPAGTDTQYF.

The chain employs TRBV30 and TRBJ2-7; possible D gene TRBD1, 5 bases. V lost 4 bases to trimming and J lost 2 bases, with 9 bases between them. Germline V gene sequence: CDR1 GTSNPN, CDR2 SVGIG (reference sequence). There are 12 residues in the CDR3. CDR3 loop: CAWNQGTYEQYF. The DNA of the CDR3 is TGTGCCTGGAATCAGGGAACCTACGAGCAGTACTTC.

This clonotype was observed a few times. Here the CDR3 DNA reads TGTGCCAGCAGTTTAGAGACCTTCCCCTACGAGCAGTACTTC. It is translated as CASSLETFPYEQYF. The chain links TRBV28 to TRBJ2-7; no clear D. V was shortened by 2 bases and J by 2 bases, with 10 bases between the two germline ends. This CDR3 contains 14 residues. Germline CDR1 reads MDHEN; CDR2 reads SYDVKM. The variable domain in full, with the rest retrieved from reference TRBV28 and TRBJ2-7, is DVKVTQSSRYLVKRTGEKVFLECVQDMDHENMFWYRQDPGLGLRLIYFSYDVKMKEKGDIPEGYSVSREKKERFSLILESASTNQTSMYLCASSLETFPYEQYFGPGTRLTVT.

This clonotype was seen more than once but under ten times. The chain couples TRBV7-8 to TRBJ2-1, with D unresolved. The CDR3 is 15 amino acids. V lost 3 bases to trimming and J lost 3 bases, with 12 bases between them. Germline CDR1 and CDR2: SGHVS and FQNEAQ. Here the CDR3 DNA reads TGTGCCAGCAGCTTGTACGGGTCTTTCTACAATGAGCAGTTCTTC. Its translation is CASSLYGSFYNEQFF.

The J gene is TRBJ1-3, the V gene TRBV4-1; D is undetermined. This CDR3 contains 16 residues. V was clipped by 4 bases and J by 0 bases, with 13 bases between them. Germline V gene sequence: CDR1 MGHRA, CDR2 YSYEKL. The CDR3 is CASSRGTSDSGNTIYF. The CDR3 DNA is TGCGCCAGCAGCCGTGGTACATCCGACTCTGGAAACACCATATATTTT.

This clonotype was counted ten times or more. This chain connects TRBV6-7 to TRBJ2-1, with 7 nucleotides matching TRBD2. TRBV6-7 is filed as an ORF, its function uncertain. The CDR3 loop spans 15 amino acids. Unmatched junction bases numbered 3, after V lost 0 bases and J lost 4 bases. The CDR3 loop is CASSYSASGYNEQFF. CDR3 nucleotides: TGTGCCAGCAGTTACTCGGCTAGCGGATACAATGAGCAGTTCTTC.